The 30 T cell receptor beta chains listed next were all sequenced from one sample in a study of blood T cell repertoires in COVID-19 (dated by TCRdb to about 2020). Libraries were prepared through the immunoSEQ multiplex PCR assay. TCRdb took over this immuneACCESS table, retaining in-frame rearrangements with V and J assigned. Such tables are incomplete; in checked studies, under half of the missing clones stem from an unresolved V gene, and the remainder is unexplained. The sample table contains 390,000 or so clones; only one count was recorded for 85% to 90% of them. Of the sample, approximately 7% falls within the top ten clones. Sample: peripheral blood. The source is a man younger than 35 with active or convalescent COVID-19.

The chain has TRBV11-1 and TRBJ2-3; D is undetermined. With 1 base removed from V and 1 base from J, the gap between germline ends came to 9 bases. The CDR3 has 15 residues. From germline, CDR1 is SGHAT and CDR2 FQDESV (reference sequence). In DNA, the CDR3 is TGTGCCAGCAGCTTAGAGGCGGTGCGCACAGATACGCAGTATTTT. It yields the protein CASSLEAVRTDTQYF.

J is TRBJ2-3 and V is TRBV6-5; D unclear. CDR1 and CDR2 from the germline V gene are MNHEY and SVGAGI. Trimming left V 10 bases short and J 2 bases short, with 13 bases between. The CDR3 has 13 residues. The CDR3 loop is CATAISLTDTQYF. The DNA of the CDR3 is TGTGCCACCGCCATAAGCCTCACAGATACGCAGTATTTT.

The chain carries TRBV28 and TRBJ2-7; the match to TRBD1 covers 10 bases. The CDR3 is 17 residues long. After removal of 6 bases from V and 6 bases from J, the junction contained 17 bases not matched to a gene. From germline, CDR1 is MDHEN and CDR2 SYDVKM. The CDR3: CASSPIRGTGDFGEQYF. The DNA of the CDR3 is TGTGCCAGCAGCCCCATTAGGGGGACAGGGGATTTTGGCGAGCAGTACTTC.

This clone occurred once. CDR3 sequence: CASSLHREGTEAFF. CDR3 DNA: TGTGCCAGCAGCCTTCACAGGGAGGGGACTGAAGCTTTCTTT. The V and J genes are TRBV6-5 and TRBJ1-1, with D perhaps TRBD1 (6 bases). Trimming pared 6 bases from V and 5 bases from J, leaving 16 bases between. CDR1 is MNHEY and CDR2 is SVGAGI in the germline V gene. The CDR3 loop spans 14 amino acids.

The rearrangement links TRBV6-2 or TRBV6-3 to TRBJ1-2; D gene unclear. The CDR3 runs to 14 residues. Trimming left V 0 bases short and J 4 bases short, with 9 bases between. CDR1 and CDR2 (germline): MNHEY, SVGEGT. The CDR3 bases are TGTGCCAGCAGTTACTCTCCAGGAGGCTATGGCTACACCTTC. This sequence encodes CASSYSPGGYGYTF.

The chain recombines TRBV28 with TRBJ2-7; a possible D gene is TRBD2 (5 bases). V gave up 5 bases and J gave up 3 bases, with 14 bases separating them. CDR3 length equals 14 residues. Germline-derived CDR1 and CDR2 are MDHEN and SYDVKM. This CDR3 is CASSRYSEGYEQYF. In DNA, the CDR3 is TGTGCCAGCAGTAGATATAGCGAGGGCTACGAGCAGTACTTC.

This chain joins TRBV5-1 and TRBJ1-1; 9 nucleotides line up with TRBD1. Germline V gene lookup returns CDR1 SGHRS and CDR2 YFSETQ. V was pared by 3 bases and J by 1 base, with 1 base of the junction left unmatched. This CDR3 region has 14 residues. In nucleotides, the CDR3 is TGCGCCAGCAGCTCGACAGGGGGGAACACTGAAGCTTTCTTT. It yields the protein CASSSTGGNTEAFF.

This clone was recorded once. The CDR3 loop reads CASSKGVPRRDGSEAFF. The DNA for the CDR3 is TGTGCCAGCAGCAAAGGGGTCCCGAGGAGGGACGGTTCTGAAGCTTTCTTT. This chain uses TRBV21-1 with TRBJ1-1. TRBV21-1 is recorded as a pseudogene. The CDR3 loop spans 17 amino acids.

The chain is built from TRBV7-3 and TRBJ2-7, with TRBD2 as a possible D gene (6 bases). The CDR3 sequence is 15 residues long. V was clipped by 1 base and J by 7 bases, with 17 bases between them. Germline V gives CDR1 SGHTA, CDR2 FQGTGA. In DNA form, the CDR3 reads TGTGCCAGCAGCTTAATTGGAGGGCCCCAGTCAGAGCAGTACTTC. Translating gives CASSLIGGPQSEQYF.

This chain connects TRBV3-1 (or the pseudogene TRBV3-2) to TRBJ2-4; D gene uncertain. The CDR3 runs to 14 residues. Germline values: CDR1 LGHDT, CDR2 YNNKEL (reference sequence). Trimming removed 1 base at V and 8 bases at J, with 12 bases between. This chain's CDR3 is CASSQGAPYDIQYF. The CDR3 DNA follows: TGTGCCAGCAGCCAAGGGGCCCCATACGACATTCAGTACTTC.

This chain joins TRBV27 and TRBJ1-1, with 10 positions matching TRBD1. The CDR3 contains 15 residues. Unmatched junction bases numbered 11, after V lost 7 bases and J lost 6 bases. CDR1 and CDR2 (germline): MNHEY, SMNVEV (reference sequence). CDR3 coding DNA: TGTGCCAGCAATTCTGTTAGACAGGGGGCTCCTGAAGCTTTCTTT. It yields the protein CASNSVRQGAPEAFF.

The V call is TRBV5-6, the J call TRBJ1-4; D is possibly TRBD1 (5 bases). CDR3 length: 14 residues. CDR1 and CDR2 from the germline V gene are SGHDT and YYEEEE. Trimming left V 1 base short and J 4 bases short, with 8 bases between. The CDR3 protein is CASSLQGFNEKLFF. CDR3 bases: TGTGCCAGCAGCTTGCAGGGTTTTAATGAAAAACTGTTTTTT.

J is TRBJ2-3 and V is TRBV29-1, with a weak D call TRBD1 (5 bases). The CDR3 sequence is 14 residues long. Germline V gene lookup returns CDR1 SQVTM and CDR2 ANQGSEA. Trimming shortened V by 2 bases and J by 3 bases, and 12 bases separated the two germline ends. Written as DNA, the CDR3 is TGCAGCGTTGAAATTGGGCAGGGAACAGATACGCAGTATTTT. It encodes CSVEIGQGTDTQYF.

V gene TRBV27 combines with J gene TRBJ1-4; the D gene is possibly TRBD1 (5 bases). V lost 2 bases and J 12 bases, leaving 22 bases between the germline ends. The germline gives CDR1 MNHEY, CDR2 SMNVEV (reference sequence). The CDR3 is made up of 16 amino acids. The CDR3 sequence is CASSLKQPHTGGELFF. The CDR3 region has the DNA TGTGCCAGCAGTTTAAAACAGCCTCACACCGGGGGGGAACTGTTTTTT.

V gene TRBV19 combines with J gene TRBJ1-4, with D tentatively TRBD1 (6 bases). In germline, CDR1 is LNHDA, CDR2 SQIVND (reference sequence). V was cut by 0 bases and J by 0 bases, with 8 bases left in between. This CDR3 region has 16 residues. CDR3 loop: CASSIEGQPTNEKLFF. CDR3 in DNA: TGTGCCAGTAGTATAGAAGGACAGCCAACTAATGAAAAACTGTTTTTT.

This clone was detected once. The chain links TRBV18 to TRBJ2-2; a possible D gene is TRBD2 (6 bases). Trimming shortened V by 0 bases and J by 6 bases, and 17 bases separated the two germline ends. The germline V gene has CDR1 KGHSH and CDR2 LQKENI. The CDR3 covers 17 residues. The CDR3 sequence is CASSPPALARLAGELFF. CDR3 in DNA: TGTGCCAGCTCACCACCCGCCCTAGCGAGACTAGCCGGGGAGCTGTTTTTT. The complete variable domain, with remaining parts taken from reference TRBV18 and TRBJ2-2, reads NAGVMQNPRHLVRRRGQEARLRCSPMKGHSHVYWYRQLPEEGLKFMVYLQKENIIDESGMPKERFSAEFPKEGPSILRIQQVVRGDSAAYFCASSPPALARLAGELFFGEGSRLTVL.

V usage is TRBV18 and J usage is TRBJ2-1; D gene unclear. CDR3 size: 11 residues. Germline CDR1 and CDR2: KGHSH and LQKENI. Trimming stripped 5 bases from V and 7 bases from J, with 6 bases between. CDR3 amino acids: CASSEVNEQFF. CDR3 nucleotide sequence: TGTGCCAGCTCAGAGGTGAATGAGCAGTTCTTC.

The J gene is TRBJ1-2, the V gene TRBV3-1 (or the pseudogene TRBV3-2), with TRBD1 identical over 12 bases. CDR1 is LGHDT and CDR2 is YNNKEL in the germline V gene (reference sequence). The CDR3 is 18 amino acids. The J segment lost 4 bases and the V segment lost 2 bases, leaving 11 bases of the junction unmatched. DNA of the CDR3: TGTGCCAGCAGCCAAACCGCCGGGACAGGGGGCGCTGCCTATGGCTACACCTTC. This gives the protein CASSQTAGTGGAAYGYTF.

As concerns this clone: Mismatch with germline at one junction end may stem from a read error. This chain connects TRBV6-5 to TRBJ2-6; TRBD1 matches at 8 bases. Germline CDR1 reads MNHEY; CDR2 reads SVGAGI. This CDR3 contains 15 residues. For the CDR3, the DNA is TGTGCCAGCGGACAGGGTACATCTGGGGCCAACGTGCTGACTTTC. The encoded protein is CASGQGTSGANVLTF.

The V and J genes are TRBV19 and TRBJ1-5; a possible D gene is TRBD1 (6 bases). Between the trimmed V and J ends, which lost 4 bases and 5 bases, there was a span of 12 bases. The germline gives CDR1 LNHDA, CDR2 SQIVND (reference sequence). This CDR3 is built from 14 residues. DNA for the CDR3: TGTGCCAGTAGTAGGTGGACAGCCTATCAGCCCCAGCATTTT. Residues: CASSRWTAYQPQHF. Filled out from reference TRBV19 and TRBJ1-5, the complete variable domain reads DGGITQSPKYLFRKEGQNVTLSCEQNLNHDAMYWYRQDPGQGLRLIYYSQIVNDFQKGDIAEGYSVSREKKESFPLTVTSAQKNPTAFYLCASSRWTAYQPQHFGDGTRLSIL.

The DNA of the CDR3 is TGTGCCAGCAGATCTCAGGGGGCCGGGAACTATGGCTACACCTTC. It specifies CASRSQGAGNYGYTF. This rearrangement joins TRBV5-6 to TRBJ1-2; 8 bases match TRBD1. CDR3 length: 15 residues. The trim removed 5 bases at V and 2 bases at J, leaving 8 bases unmatched. CDR1 is SGHDT and CDR2 is YYEEEE in the germline V gene.

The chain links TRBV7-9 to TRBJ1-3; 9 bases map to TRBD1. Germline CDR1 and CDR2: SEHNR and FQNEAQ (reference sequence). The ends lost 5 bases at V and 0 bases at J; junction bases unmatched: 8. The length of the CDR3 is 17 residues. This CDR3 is CASSGPGQGYSGNTIYF. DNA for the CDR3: TGTGCCAGCAGCGGACCGGGACAGGGATACTCTGGAAACACCATATATTTT. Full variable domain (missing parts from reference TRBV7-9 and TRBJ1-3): DTGVSQNPRHKITKRGQNVTFRCDPISEHNRLYWYRQTLGQGPEFLTYFQNEAQLEKSRLLSDRFSAERPKGSFSTLEIQRTEQGDSAMYLCASSGPGQGYSGNTIYFGEGSWLTVV.

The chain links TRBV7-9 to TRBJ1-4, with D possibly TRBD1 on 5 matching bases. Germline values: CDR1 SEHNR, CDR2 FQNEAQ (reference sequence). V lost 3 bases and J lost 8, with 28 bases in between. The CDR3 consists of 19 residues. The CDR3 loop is CASSLKILSVGHGSEKLFF. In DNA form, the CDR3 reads TGTGCCAGCAGCTTGAAGATATTAAGCGTTGGACATGGGTCGGAAAAACTGTTTTTT. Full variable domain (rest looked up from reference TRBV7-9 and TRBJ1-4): DTGVSQNPRHKITKRGQNVTFRCDPISEHNRLYWYRQTLGQGPEFLTYFQNEAQLEKSRLLSDRFSAERPKGSFSTLEIQRTEQGDSAMYLCASSLKILSVGHGSEKLFFGSGTQLSVL.

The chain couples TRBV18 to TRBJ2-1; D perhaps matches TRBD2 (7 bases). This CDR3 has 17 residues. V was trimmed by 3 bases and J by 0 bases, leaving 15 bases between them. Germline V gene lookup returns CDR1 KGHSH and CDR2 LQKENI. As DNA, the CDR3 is TGTGCCAGCTCACCGCAGGGAGGGGGAGGCTCCTACAATGAGCAGTTCTTC. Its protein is CASSPQGGGGSYNEQFF.

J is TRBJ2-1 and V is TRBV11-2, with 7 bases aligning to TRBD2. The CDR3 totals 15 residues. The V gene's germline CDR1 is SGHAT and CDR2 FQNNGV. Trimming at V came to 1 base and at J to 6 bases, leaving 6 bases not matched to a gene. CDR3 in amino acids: CASSLGPSGINEQFF. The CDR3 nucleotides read TGTGCCAGCAGCTTAGGTCCTAGCGGAATCAATGAGCAGTTCTTC.

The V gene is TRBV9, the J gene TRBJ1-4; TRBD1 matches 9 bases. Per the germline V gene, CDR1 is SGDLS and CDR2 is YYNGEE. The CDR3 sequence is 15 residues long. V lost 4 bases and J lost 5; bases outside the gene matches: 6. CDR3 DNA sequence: TGTGCCAGCAGCCCCCGGGACAGGGCAAATGAAAAACTGTTTTTT. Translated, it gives CASSPRDRANEKLFF.

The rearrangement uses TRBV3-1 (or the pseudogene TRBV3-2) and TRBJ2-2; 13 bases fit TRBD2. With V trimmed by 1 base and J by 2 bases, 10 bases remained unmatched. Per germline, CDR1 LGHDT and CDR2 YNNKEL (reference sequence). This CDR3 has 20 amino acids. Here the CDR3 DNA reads TGTGCCAGCAGCCAAGGGTTCGGGACTAGCGGGGCTAAAAACACCGGGGAGCTGTTTTTT. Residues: CASSQGFGTSGAKNTGELFF.

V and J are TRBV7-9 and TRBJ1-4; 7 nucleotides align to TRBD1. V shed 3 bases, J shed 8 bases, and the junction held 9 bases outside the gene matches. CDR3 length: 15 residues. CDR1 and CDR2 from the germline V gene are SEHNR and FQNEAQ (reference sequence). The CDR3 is CASSFRGFELEKLFF. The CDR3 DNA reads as TGTGCCAGCAGCTTCAGGGGGTTCGAGTTGGAAAAACTGTTTTTT.

The CDR3 region is CASSADRANTEAFF. The CDR3 nucleotides are TGTGCCAGCAGCGCGGACAGGGCAAACACTGAAGCTTTCTTT. The J gene is TRBJ1-1, the V gene TRBV11-1; 8 bases map to TRBD1. V lost 5 bases and J lost 2; bases outside the gene matches: 4. The V gene's germline CDR1 is SGHAT and CDR2 FQDESV (reference sequence). The CDR3 contains 14 residues.

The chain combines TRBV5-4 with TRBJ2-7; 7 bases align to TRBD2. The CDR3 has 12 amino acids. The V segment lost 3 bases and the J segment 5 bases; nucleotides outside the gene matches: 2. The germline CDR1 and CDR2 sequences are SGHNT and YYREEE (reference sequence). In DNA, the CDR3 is TGTGCCAGCAGCTGGGGGGGAAACGAGCAGTACTTC. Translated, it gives CASSWGGNEQYF.